This T cell receptor beta chain was retrieved from a study of blood T cell repertoires in COVID-19. Overall study: Specimens from acute and convalescent COVID-19 originated in the United States, Italy and Spain. The analysed material was cDNA or gDNA that came from T cells, B-cell-depleted T cells, or PBMCs.

V lost 5 bases to trimming and J lost 5 bases; unmatched junction nucleotides: 6. The length of the CDR3 is 14 residues. Germline CDR1 reads MNHEY; CDR2 reads SVGAGI. In the original processing: Amplification of reference gene primers was used by the study to estimate nucleated cell counts. Assay used: immunoSEQ multiplex PCR; TCRdb lists only in-frame clones, some missing. The V and J calls and the clone size are those of that table, but D and trimming were determined from the DNA. This table has 70,000 to 75,000 clones, roughly 85% appearing once. Sequencing was carried out using peripheral blood. The receptor's source is a woman aged 55-70 years with acute or convalescent COVID-19. The chain couples TRBV6-5 to TRBJ1-5; 7 bases are a match to TRBD1. CDR3 nucleotide sequence: TGTGCCAGCAGTACCCGACAGGGAGATCAGCCCCAGCATTTT. Translation gives CASSTRQGDQPQHF.